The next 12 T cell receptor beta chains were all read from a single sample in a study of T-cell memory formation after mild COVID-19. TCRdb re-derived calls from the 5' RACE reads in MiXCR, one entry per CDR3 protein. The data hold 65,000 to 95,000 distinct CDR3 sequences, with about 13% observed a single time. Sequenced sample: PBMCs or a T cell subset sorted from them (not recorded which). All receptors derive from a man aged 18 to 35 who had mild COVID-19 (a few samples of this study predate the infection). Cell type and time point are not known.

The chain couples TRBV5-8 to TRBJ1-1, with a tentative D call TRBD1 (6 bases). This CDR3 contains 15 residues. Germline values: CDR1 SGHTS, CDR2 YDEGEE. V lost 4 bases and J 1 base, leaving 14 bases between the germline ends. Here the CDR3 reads CASSPIRGENTEAFF. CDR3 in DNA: TGTGCCAGCAGCCCCATTAGGGGGGAGAACACTGAAGCTTTCTTT.

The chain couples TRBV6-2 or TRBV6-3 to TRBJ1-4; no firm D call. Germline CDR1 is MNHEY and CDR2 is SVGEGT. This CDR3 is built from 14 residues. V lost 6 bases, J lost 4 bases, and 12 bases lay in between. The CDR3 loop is CASSPFAFNEKLFF. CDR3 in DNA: TGTGCCAGCAGCCCCTTCGCCTTTAATGAAAAACTGTTTTTT.

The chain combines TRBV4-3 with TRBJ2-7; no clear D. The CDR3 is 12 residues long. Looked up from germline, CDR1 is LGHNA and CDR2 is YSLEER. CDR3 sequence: CVPKRARDEQYF. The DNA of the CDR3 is TGCGTCCCGAAGCGCGCCCGGGACGAGCAGTACTTC.

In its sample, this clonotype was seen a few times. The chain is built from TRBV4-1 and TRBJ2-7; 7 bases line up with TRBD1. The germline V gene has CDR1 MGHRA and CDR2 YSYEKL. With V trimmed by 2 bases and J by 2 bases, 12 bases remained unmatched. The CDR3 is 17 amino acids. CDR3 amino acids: CASSQTRLGQPAYEQYF. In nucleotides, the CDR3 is TGCGCCAGCAGCCAAACCCGCCTGGGACAGCCCGCCTACGAGCAGTACTTC.

The CDR3 sequence: CASSQDGRENYGYTF. Written as DNA, the CDR3 is TGCGCCAGCAGCCAAGATGGCAGGGAGAACTATGGCTACACCTTC. The chain is built from TRBV4-1 and TRBJ1-2, with a possible D match to TRBD1 (5 bases). The CDR3 is 15 residues long. Germline assignment: CDR1 MGHRA and CDR2 YSYEKL. V lost 0 bases, J lost 2 bases, and 10 bases lay in between.

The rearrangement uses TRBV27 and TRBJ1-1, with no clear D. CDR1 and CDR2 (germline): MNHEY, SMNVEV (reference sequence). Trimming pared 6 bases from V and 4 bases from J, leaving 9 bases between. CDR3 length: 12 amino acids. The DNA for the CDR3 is TGTGCCAGCAGGAGGGTAGGCACTGAAGCTTTCTTT. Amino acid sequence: CASRRVGTEAFF.

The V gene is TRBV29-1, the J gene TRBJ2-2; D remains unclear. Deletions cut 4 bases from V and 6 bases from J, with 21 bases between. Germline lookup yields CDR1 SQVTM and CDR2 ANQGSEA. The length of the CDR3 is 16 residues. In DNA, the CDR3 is TGCAGCGTTGGTGGTCTGACAACCTCTGGAGCCGGGGAGCTGTTTTTT. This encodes CSVGGLTTSGAGELFF.

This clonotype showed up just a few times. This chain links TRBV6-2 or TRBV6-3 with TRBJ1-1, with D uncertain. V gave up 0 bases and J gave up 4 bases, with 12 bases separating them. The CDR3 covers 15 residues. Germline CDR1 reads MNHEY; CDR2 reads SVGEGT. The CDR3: CASSYSPGFPTEAFF. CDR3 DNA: TGTGCCAGCAGTTACTCGCCAGGCTTTCCCACTGAAGCTTTCTTT.

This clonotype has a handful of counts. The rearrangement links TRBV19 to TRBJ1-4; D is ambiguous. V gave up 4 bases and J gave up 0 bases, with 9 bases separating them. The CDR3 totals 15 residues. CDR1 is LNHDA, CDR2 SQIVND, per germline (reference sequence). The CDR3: CASSTWLATNEKLFF. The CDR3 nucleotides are TGTGCCAGTAGTACCTGGCTTGCAACTAATGAAAAACTGTTTTTT. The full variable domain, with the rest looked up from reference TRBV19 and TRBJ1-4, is DGGITQSPKYLFRKEGQNVTLSCEQNLNHDAMYWYRQDPGQGLRLIYYSQIVNDFQKGDIAEGYSVSREKKESFPLTVTSAQKNPTAFYLCASSTWLATNEKLFFGSGTQLSVL.

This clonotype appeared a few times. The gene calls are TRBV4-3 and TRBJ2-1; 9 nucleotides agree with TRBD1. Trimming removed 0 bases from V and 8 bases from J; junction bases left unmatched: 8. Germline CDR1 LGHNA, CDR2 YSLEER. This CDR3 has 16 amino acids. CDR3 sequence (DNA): TGCGCCAGCAGCCAAGACACCGGGACAGGGTACGATGAGCAGTTCTTC. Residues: CASSQDTGTGYDEQFF.

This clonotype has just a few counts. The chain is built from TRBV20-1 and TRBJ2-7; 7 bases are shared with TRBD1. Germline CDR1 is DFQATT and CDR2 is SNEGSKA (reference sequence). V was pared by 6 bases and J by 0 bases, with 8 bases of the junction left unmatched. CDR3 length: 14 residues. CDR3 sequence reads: CSAMTGSSSYEQYV. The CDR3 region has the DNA TGCAGTGCCATGACAGGGTCGAGCTCCTACGAGCAGTACGTC.

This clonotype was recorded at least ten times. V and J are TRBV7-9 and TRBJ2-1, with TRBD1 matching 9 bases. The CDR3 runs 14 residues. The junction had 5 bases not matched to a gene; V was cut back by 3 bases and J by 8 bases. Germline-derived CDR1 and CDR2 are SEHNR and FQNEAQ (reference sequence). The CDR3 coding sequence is TGTGCCAGCAGCTTTGTACAGGGGGCCCATGAGCAGTTCTTC. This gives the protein CASSFVQGAHEQFF.